One and the same sample provided the 21 T cell receptor beta chains below, sequenced in a study of blood T cells in healthy people across ages. Using a J-beta primer mix together with a sample-barcoded 5' primer, a second PCR was run for about 7 to 12 cycles. MiXCR was run by TCRdb on the 5' RACE reads, yielding one entry per CDR3 protein. The sample consists of 600,000 or so distinct CDR3 sequences, about 30% of them appearing once. The sample comprised blood. These receptors were collected from a woman aged 80 or older in good health.

The chain links TRBV29-1 to TRBJ2-3, with 12 bases lining up with TRBD2. This CDR3 region has 14 residues. With 4 bases clipped from V and 9 bases from J, the junction kept 8 bases outside the gene matches. The germline V gene has CDR1 SQVTM and CDR2 ANQGSEA. CDR3 bases: TGCAGCGTTGGTCCTAGCGGGGGGGCCGAGACGCAGTATTTT. This codes for CSVGPSGGAETQYF.

This clonotype was seen at least ten times. The chain has TRBV20-1 and TRBJ2-5; tentatively, D is TRBD2 (6 bases). CDR3 length equals 13 residues. CDR1 is DFQATT and CDR2 is SNEGSKA in the germline V gene (reference sequence). V lost 6 bases and J 3 bases, leaving 14 bases between the germline ends. In DNA, the CDR3 is TGCAGTGCCACCCTGGAGGGGAAAGAGACCCAGTACTTC. The encoded protein is CSATLEGKETQYF.

This clonotype was counted a few times. V gene TRBV6-5 combines with J gene TRBJ2-2, with a tentative D call TRBD1 (5 bases). V was clipped by 4 bases and J by 9 bases, with 15 bases between them. This CDR3 is built from 14 residues. The germline CDR1 and CDR2 sequences are MNHEY and SVGAGI. The CDR3 loop reads CASSSTELHRELFF. The CDR3 DNA reads as TGTGCCAGCAGTTCGACAGAACTCCACCGGGAGCTGTTTTTT.

Ten or more counts support this clonotype. V is TRBV7-9 and J is TRBJ2-1, with TRBD2 identical over 10 bases. This CDR3 is built from 16 residues. Germline V CDR1 and CDR2: SEHNR, FQNEAQ (reference sequence). Losses at the gene ends were 3 bases for V and 2 bases for J; bases not matched to a gene: 4. CDR3: CASSLDLAGAYNEQFF. CDR3 DNA sequence: TGTGCCAGCAGCTTGGATCTAGCGGGGGCCTACAATGAGCAGTTCTTC. Full variable domain (rest looked up from reference TRBV7-9 and TRBJ2-1): DTGVSQNPRHKITKRGQNVTFRCDPISEHNRLYWYRQTLGQGPEFLTYFQNEAQLEKSRLLSDRFSAERPKGSFSTLEIQRTEQGDSAMYLCASSLDLAGAYNEQFFGPGTRLTVL.

CDR3 coding DNA: TGCGCCAGCAGCCCGGACGTCGGGGTGGAGACCCAGTACTTC. Amino acid sequence: CASSPDVGVETQYF. The genes are TRBV5-1 and TRBJ2-7; TRBD2 might be the D (5 bases). The end of the DNA aligns better with TRBJ2-5, so the J call may be wrong. There are 14 residues in the CDR3. Germline-derived CDR1 and CDR2 are SGHRS and YFSETQ.

This sequence joins TRBV20-1 and TRBJ2-5; 9 bases line up with TRBD2. This CDR3 spans 14 amino acids. Trimming at V came to 6 bases and at J to 5 bases, leaving 10 bases not matched to a gene. Germline loops: CDR1 DFQATT, CDR2 SNEGSKA (reference sequence). The CDR3 DNA reads TGCAGTGCGGTTAGCGGGAGAGTCGGGGAGACCCAGTACTTC. It translates to CSAVSGRVGETQYF.

This clonotype was counted at least ten times. The rearrangement joins TRBV29-1 to TRBJ2-5; 9 nucleotides line up with TRBD1. The CDR3 is 15 residues long. Germline CDR1 is SQVTM and CDR2 is ANQGSEA. The ends lost 4 bases at V and 2 bases at J; junction bases unmatched: 8. CDR3 nucleotide sequence: TGCAGCGTTGGAAGATCCGGGACAGGGCAAGAGACCCAGTACTTC. Its translation is CSVGRSGTGQETQYF.

There are many counts of this clonotype. This rearrangement joins TRBV28 to TRBJ1-2; D is ambiguous. The germline CDR1 and CDR2 sequences are MDHEN and SYDVKM. V lost 7 bases and J lost 2, with 5 bases in between. CDR3 length: 11 residues. The CDR3 region has the DNA TGTGCCAGCAACCAAAACTATGGCTACACCTTC. It is translated as CASNQNYGYTF.

This clonotype came up a few times. The genes are TRBV20-1 and TRBJ1-1; D perhaps matches TRBD1 (6 bases). This CDR3 comprises 14 residues. V dropped 6 bases and J dropped 0 bases, with 14 bases sitting between them. The germline CDR1 and CDR2 sequences are DFQATT and SNEGSKA (reference sequence). DNA for the CDR3: TGCAGTGCGGAACCGGGACAACTGAACACTGAAGCTTTCTTT. Protein sequence: CSAEPGQLNTEAFF.

The genes are TRBV12-3 or TRBV12-4 and TRBJ2-1; D unresolved. The germline V and J ends were trimmed by 0 bases and 5 bases, with 8 bases remaining between them. CDR3 length: 14 residues. CDR3 sequence (DNA): TGTGCCAGCAGTTTAGCGCTGATTAACAATGAGCAGTTCTTC. This sequence encodes CASSLALINNEQFF.

The sample holds many counts of this clonotype. The chain couples TRBV29-1 to TRBJ2-1, with 11 bases identical to TRBD2. The germline V gene encodes CDR1 SQVTM and CDR2 ANQGSEA. The ends lost 7 bases at V and 5 bases at J; junction bases unmatched: 10. The CDR3 runs to 15 residues. The DNA for the CDR3 is TGCAGCGGTGAGACTAGCGGGGACGTAAACAATGAGCAGTTCTTC. The encoded protein is CSGETSGDVNNEQFF.

In regard to this clonotype: This may be a read error, as it is one base from a much larger clone. This rearrangement joins TRBV10-3 to TRBJ2-1; D may be TRBD1 (5 bases). V was pared by 5 bases and J by 0 bases, with 11 bases between. Germline-derived CDR1 and CDR2 are ENHRY and SYGVKD. The CDR3 sequence is 15 residues long. As DNA, the CDR3 is TGTGCCATCAGTAGGGGCAGGGTCTCCTACAATGAGCAGTTCTTC. Protein product: CAISRGRVSYNEQFF.

V is TRBV6-2 or TRBV6-3 and J is TRBJ2-1; a possible D gene is TRBD1 (6 bases). Germline V gene data show CDR1 as MNHEY and CDR2 as SVGEGT. The CDR3 runs 14 residues. Trimming left V 6 bases short and J 6 bases short, with 15 bases between. CDR3 amino acids: CASRRRGQFNEQFF. DNA for the CDR3: TGTGCCAGCAGGCGCAGGGGTCAGTTCAATGAGCAGTTCTTC.

Comment on this clonotype: One base away lies a much larger clone, so this may be a sequencing read error. This sequence joins TRBV27 and TRBJ2-3; the D gene is possibly TRBD2 (5 bases). The CDR3 is 14 residues long. CDR1 and CDR2 from the germline V gene are MNHEY and SMNVEV (reference sequence). CDR3 sequence (DNA): TGTGCCGGCAGTTTAGCGTGGCGCACAGATACGCAGTATTTT. Encoded protein: CAGSLAWRTDTQYF.

V gene TRBV20-1 combines with J gene TRBJ2-4; D is uncertain. The CDR3 has 15 amino acids. V was pared by 3 bases and J by 3 bases, with 15 bases between. Germline assignment: CDR1 DFQATT and CDR2 SNEGSKA (reference sequence). DNA of the CDR3: TGCAGTGCTAGGTCGGGTAATGAAATCAAAAACATTCAGTACTTC. It is translated as CSARSGNEIKNIQYF.

The rearrangement links TRBV15 to TRBJ1-5, with D hard to call. Germline CDR1 is LNHNV and CDR2 is YYDKDF (reference sequence). The germline V and J ends were trimmed by 0 bases and 0 bases, with 12 bases remaining between them. CDR3 size: 17 residues. The CDR3 sequence is CATSRERTRSSNQPQHF. CDR3 bases: TGTGCCACCAGCAGAGAACGGACTCGGAGTAGCAATCAGCCCCAGCATTTT.

Note on this clonotype: At one boundary the junction diverges from the germline segment, which might be a read error. This rearrangement joins TRBV9 to TRBJ1-3, with D unresolved. Germline CDR1 SGDLS, CDR2 YYNGEE. The CDR3 is 16 amino acids. CDR3 sequence reads: CASSVLDAFSGNAIYF. CDR3 in DNA: TGTGCCAGCAGCGTACTGGACGCCTTCTCTGGAAACGCCATATATTTT.

In this sample, this clonotype turned up once. This sequence joins TRBV20-1 and TRBJ2-5; 15 bases are a match to TRBD2. The DNA end favors TRBJ2-7, so the J call may be wrong. Germline CDR1 reads DFQATT; CDR2 reads SNEGSKA (reference sequence). This CDR3 is 16 amino acids long. CDR3 region: CSAYGLAGGPRYEQYF. The CDR3 nucleotides are TGCAGTGCTTACGGACTAGCGGGAGGGCCTCGCTACGAGCAGTACTTC.

This clonotype was detected many times. The chain combines TRBV20-1 with TRBJ2-4, with D perhaps matching TRBD2 (5 bases). With 3 bases removed from V and 2 bases from J, the gap between germline ends came to 11 bases. There are 14 residues in the CDR3. Germline assignment: CDR1 DFQATT and CDR2 SNEGSKA (reference sequence). CDR3 amino acids: CSARFPGTKNIQYF. The CDR3 nucleotides read TGCAGTGCTAGGTTTCCCGGGACCAAAAACATTCAGTACTTC.

This clonotype showed up just a few times. The gene calls are TRBV2 and TRBJ2-7; 7 nucleotides agree with TRBD1. In germline, CDR1 is SNHLY, CDR2 FYNNEI. The CDR3 covers 15 residues. V lost 5 bases, J lost 1 base, and 8 bases stayed unmatched. CDR3 sequence reads: CASSPAGTASYEQYF. Here the CDR3 DNA reads TGTGCCAGCAGTCCCGCCGGGACAGCATCCTACGAGCAGTACTTC.

The rearrangement joins TRBV20-1 to TRBJ2-3; D is uncertain. Germline CDR1 is DFQATT and CDR2 is SNEGSKA (reference sequence). Trimming took off 3 bases at V and 2 bases at J, with 12 bases between the two ends. The CDR3 consists of 14 residues. CDR3 protein: CSARIGSYTDTQYF. CDR3 coding DNA: TGCAGTGCTAGGATCGGTTCGTACACAGATACGCAGTATTTT.